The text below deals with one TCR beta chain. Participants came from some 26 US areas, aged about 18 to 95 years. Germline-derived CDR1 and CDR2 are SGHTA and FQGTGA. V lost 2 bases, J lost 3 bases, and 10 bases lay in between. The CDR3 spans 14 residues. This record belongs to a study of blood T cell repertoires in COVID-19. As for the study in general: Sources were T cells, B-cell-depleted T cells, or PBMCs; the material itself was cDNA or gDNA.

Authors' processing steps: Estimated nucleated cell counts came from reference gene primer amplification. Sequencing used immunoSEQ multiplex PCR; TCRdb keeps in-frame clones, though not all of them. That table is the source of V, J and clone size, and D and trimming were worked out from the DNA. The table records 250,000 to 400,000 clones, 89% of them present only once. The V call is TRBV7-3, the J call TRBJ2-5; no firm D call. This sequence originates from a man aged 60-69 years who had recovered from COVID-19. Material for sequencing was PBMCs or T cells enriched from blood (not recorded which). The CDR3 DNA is TGTGCCAGCAGCTTAGGCGGTAGAAAAGAGACCCAGTACTTC. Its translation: CASSLGGRKETQYF. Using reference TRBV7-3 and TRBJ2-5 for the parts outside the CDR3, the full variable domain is GAGVSQTPSNKVTEKGKYVELRCDPISGHTALYWYRQSLGQGPEFLIYFQGTGAADDSGLPNDRFFAVRPEGSVSTLKIQRTERGDSAVYLCASSLGGRKETQYFGPGTRLLVL.